The T cell receptor beta chain under discussion was sequenced for a study of CD4 and CD8 cells across lung adenocarcinoma regions (dated by TCRdb to about 2018). About the study as a whole: Intratumor heterogeneity of the T cell receptor repertoire was examined by comparing tumor centers with tumor margins.

Library preparation used PCR. TCRdb records HiSeq X Ten as the sequencer. TCRdb redid the processing of the public reads, applying fastp at Q25 and MiXCR, and retained in-frame beta chains. Rows are unified per CDR3 protein, each entry keeping the most common DNA and genes. In this sample the table shows some 22,000 distinct CDR3 sequences, 40% to 65% of which occur a single time. Roughly 23% of the sample goes to the ten largest clones. For this clonotype: Its antigen is unknown. With a much larger clone just one base away, this may be a read error.

For this chain, trimming is 3 bases at the V end and 10 bases at the J end, and the number of junction bases without a gene match is 6. The germline V gene sets CDR1 to MNHEY and CDR2 to SVGAGI. Measured from the cysteine to the phenylalanine, the CDR3 is 13 residues long. The retained sequence is limited to the CDR3, 39 bases, with the frame set at the first base. Patients with localized lung adenocarcinoma, a subtype of non-small cell lung cancer, were used as donors. These samples came from the centers of localized lung adenocarcinomas. For TCR repertoire analysis, CD4+ T cells from tumor tissue were profiled separately from CD8+ T cells.

Sequenced material: CD4+ T cells from the center of a lung tumor. The cell subset or site label for this specimen denotes: tumor center region. Recombination linked TRBV6-5 to TRBJ2-1; 7 junctional bases match TRBD2. The origin of this receptor is a male donor with lung adenocarcinoma. The CD4 and CD8 labels of this study may be unreliable. The CDR3 has the sequence CASSYEREHEQFF. The sequence in DNA is TGTGCCAGCAGTTATGAGCGGGAACACGAGCAGTTCTTC.